The present T cell receptor (beta chain) was sequenced within a study of blood T cell repertoires in COVID-19. Study information: The United States, Italy and Spain provided the acute and convalescent COVID-19 samples. In each case, the material was cDNA or gDNA derived from T cells, B-cell-depleted T cells, or PBMCs.

The authors' processing: The authors estimated nucleated cell counts from reference gene primer amplification. This table comes from immunoSEQ multiplex PCR, and its TCRdb copy is limited to in-frame clones, with some not included. V, J and clone size were drawn from that table, and D and trimming were deduced from the DNA. Here the sample spans tens of thousands of clones, 80% to 90% being singletons. The CDR3 length is 18 residues. Germline assignment: CDR1 WSHSY and CDR2 SAAADI. The junction had 12 bases not matched to a gene; V was cut back by 4 bases and J by 4 bases. This clone is a singleton in its sample.

The sequenced sample consisted of peripheral blood. The clonotype comes from a woman aged 55-70 years with acute or convalescent COVID-19. The genes are TRBV10-2 and TRBJ2-1, with 11 bases fitting TRBD1. CDR3 bases: TGCGCCAGCAGTGCCCACTCAGCGGACAGGGGGCTATACAATGAGCAGTTCTTC. As protein: CASSAHSADRGLYNEQFF.